These T cell receptor beta chains were read from a single sample in a study of HIV-infected children after antiretroviral therapy interruption. TCRdb passed the 3' RACE reads through MiXCR, listing each CDR3 protein once. This table has 35,000 to 50,000 distinct CDR3 sequences, about 7% appearing once. The material sequenced was CD45RA+ CD4+ T cells from PBMCs, pooled from several time points, taken from a donor given antiretroviral therapy, either interrupted or continuous. The source of these receptors is a pool of human donors with HIV. The CDR3 runs from the conserved cysteine through the conserved F or W. D genes are given only for firm matches. Not all rows give a size; the values are once, few, many and, for expanded clones, a class.

>many|NA|TRBV6-2/TRBV6-3|TRBJ2-7
TGTGCCAGCACCTCCCAGCTGAGGGGCAAGGACGAGCAGTACTTC
CASTSQLRGKDEQYF
>few|TRBD2|TRBV11-1|TRBJ2-7
TGTGCCAGCAGCCTAGCGGTTTACTCCTACGAGCAGTACTTC
CASSLAVYSYEQYF
>many|TRBD2|TRBV19|TRBJ2-5
TGTGCCAGTAGTATTCAGCGGGGGCCTTCCCAAGAGACCCAGTACTTC
CASSIQRGPSQETQYF
>many|TRBD1|TRBV9|TRBJ2-7
TGTGCCAGCAGCGCCCTAGGGGGCCCCTACGAGCAGTACTTC
CASSALGGPYEQYF
>many|NA|TRBV3-1|TRBJ2-3
TGTGCCAGCAGCCATATACGGGAGTGGCGCACAGATACGCAGTATTTT
CASSHIREWRTDTQYF
>few|NA|TRBV12-3/TRBV12-4|TRBJ1-2
TGTGCCAGCAGCCGAACGAGAGGGACCTATGGCTACACCTTC
CASSRTRGTYGYTF
>few|TRBD1|TRBV4-1|TRBJ2-7
TGCGCCAGCAGCCACGCTCTCCCGGGACAGGCTGTCTACGAGCAGTACTTC
CASSHALPGQAVYEQYF
>few|NA|TRBV19|TRBJ2-7
TGTGCCAGTAGTAAGAGGACCCGGGCGCGGGTGGACGAGCAGTACTTC
CASSKRTRARVDEQYF
>medium-sized|TRBD1|TRBV11-3|TRBJ2-3
TGTGCCAGCAGCTTGGAAACGGGGACAGAACATACGCAGTATTTT
CASSLETGTEHTQYF
>many|NA|TRBV13|TRBJ1-5
TGTGCCAGCAGCCGTGATCAGCCCCAGCATTTT
CASSRDQPQHF
>few|NA|TRBV15|TRBJ1-5
TGTGCCACCAGCAGAGTGGGCGACGGCGGTCAGCCCCAGCATTTT
CATSRVGDGGQPQHF
>many|TRBD1|TRBV7-8|TRBJ2-3
TGTGCCAGCAGCACCGACAGGGTAATCACAGATACGCAGTATTTT
CASSTDRVITDTQYF
>many|NA|TRBV28|TRBJ1-1
TGTGCCAGCAGTTTAGCGGGCACCGAAGCTTTCTTT
CASSLAGTEAFF
>NA|TRBD1|TRBV12-3/TRBV12-4|TRBJ2-1
TGTGCCAGCAGTTCCCCGGGACAGGGTGCGCGCGAGCAGTTCTTC
CASSSPGQGAREQFF
>few|TRBD1|TRBV4-3|TRBJ1-4
TGCGCCAGCAGCCAGACAGGGTGGGCTAATGAAAAACTGTTTTTT
CASSQTGWANEKLFF
>NA|NA|TRBV2|TRBJ2-7
TGTGCCAGCAGTGACCGGTCGGGTCGGAGTGCCCCCTACGAGCAGTACTTC
CASSDRSGRSAPYEQYF
>NA|NA|TRBV29-1|TRBJ1-2
TGCAGCGTCCGAACCCACCTTAACTATGGCTACACCTTC
CSVRTHLNYGYTF
>medium-sized|NA|TRBV6-6|TRBJ1-5
TGTGCCAGCAGTGATGTGGGGGGCGATAACAACCAGGCTCCGCTTTTT
CASSDVGGDNNQAPLF
>many|NA|TRBV7-9|TRBJ2-3
TGTGCCAGCAGCAATCGACTAGGTCGGACAGATACGCAGTATTTT
CASSNRLGRTDTQYF
>many|NA|TRBV19|TRBJ2-1
TGTGCCAGTACCGAGGGACGAATGACCTACAATGAGCAGTTCTTC
CASTEGRMTYNEQFF
>many|TRBD2|TRBV2|TRBJ2-4
TGTGCCTGGCGGGAGAACAAAAACATTCAGTACTTC
CAWRENKNIQYF
>many|NA|TRBV20-1|TRBJ1-1
TGCAGTGCTAGAGATCATCCGGACACTGAAGCTTTCTTT
CSARDHPDTEAFF
>many|TRBD1|TRBV29-1|TRBJ1-1
TGCAGCGTTCATTCGGCCATGACAGGGACTGAAGCTTTCTTT
CSVHSAMTGTEAFF
>many|NA|TRBV6-5|TRBJ1-6
TGTGCCAGCAGTTACTATCGACAGACCTCCTATAATTCACCCCTCCACTTT
CASSYYRQTSYNSPLHF
>NA|NA|TRBV20-1|TRBJ2-6
TGCAGTGCTAGAGAACGGACTATCTCTGGGGCCAACGTCCTGACTTTC
CSARERTISGANVLTF
>many|NA|TRBV29-1|TRBJ2-3
TGCAGCGTTCTCACAGATACGCAGTATTTT
CSVLTDTQYF
>few|TRBD2|TRBV19|TRBJ2-5
TGTGCCAGTAGTCCAAGACTAGCGGGGACGCAAGAGACCCAGTACTTC
CASSPRLAGTQETQYF
>many|NA|TRBV12-3/TRBV12-4|TRBJ2-5
TGTGCCAGCAGTTTAGTACAGACTCAAGAGACCCAGTACTTC
CASSLVQTQETQYF
>many|NA|TRBV28|TRBJ2-2
TGTGCCAGCACCAGCTATTTTTGGCGGGACACGAACACCGGGGAGCTGTTTTTT
CASTSYFWRDTNTGELFF
>few|TRBD1|TRBV4-1|TRBJ2-7
TGTGCCAGCAGCCAATCAGGGGGCTATGAACAGTACTTC
CASSQSGGYEQYF
>many|NA|TRBV2|TRBJ2-3
TGTGCCAGCAGTGAAGCGGAAGACACAGATACGCAGTATTTT
CASSEAEDTDTQYF
>NA|NA|TRBV20-1|TRBJ2-7
TGCAGTGCCATCCTCGGGGGGCCCCCCTACGAGCAGTACTTC
CSAILGGPPYEQYF
>few|NA|TRBV11-2|TRBJ1-1
TGTGCCAGCAGCTTGGACTCGAACACTGAAGCTTTCTTT
CASSLDSNTEAFF
>few|NA|TRBV20-1|TRBJ1-5
TGCAGTGCTTGGGACATTTATAGCAATCAGCCCCAGCATTTT
CSAWDIYSNQPQHF
>NA|NA|TRBV10-3|TRBJ1-3
TGTGCCAGCAGTGATGAGGGCAATTCTGGAAATACGCTCTATTTT
CASSDEGNSGNTLYF
>many|NA|TRBV4-2|TRBJ2-7
TGTGCCAGCAGCCAAGACCTCGCACAGTACTTC
CASSQDLAQYF
>medium-sized|NA|TRBV4-2|TRBJ2-2
TGTGCCAGCAGTCAGACAGATAACACCGGGGAGCTGTTTTTT
CASSQTDNTGELFF
>few|NA|TRBV29-1|TRBJ2-2
TGCAGCGTTAGCGGGTCGAACACCGGGGAGCTGTTTTTT
CSVSGSNTGELFF
>many|NA|TRBV7-9|TRBJ2-1
TGTGCCAGCAGCCGCTCACGCCAGGGGAGCGATGAGCAGTTCTTC
CASSRSRQGSDEQFF
>few|NA|TRBV20-1|TRBJ2-1
TGCAGTGCTAGAGAGTGGTGGGGACTTAACAATGAGCAGTTCTTC
CSAREWWGLNNEQFF